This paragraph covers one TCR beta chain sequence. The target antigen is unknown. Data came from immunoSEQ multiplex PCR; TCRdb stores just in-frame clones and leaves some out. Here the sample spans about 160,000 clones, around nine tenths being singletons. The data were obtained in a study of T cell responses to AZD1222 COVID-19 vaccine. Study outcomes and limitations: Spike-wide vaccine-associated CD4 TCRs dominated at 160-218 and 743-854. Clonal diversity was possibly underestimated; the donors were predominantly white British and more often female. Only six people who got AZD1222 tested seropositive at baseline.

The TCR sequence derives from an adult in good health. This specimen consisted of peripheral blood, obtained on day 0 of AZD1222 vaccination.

As DNA, the CDR3 is TGTGCCAGCTCACCGACAGGTAACAATCAGCCCCAGCATTTT. Residues: CASSPTGNNQPQHF. This chain connects TRBV18 to TRBJ1-5, with a tentative D call TRBD1 (6 bases). The V end was cut by 3 bases, the J end by 3 bases, with 9 bases between. The CDR3 runs to 14 residues. Per the germline V gene, CDR1 is KGHSH and CDR2 is LQKENI. Variable domain in full (rest from reference TRBV18 and TRBJ1-5): NAGVMQNPRHLVRRRGQEARLRCSPMKGHSHVYWYRQLPEEGLKFMVYLQKENIIDESGMPKERFSAEFPKEGPSILRIQQVVRGDSAAYFCASSPTGNNQPQHFGDGTRLSIL.